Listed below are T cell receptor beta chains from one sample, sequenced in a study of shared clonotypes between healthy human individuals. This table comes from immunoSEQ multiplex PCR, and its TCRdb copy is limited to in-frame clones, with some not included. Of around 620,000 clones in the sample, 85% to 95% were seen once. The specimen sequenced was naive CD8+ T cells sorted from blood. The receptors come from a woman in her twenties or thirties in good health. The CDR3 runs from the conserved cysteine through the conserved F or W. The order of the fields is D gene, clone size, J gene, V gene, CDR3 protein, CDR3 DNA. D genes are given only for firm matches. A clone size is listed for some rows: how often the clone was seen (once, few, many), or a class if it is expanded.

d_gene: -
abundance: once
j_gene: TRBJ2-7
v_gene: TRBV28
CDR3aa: CASSLAGADEQYF
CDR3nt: TGTGCCAGCAGTTTAGCAGGGGCCGACGAGCAGTACTTC

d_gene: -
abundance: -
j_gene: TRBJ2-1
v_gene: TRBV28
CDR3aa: CASSLVLGDHNEQFF
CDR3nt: TGTGCCAGCAGTTTAGTGCTGGGGGACCACAATGAGCAGTTCTTC

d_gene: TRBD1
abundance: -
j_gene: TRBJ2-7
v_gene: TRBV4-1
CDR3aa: CASSQADRANYEQYF
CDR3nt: TGCGCCAGCAGCCAAGCCGACAGGGCCAACTACGAGCAGTACTTC

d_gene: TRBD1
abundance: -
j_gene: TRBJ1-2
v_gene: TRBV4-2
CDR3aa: CASSQDLRDRPRQGYGYTF
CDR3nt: TGTGCCAGCAGCCAAGATCTCAGGGACAGACCAAGACAGGGGTATGGCTACACCTTC

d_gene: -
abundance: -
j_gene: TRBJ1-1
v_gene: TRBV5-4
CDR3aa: CASSFPGEGVGNTEAFF
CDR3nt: TGTGCCAGCAGCTTCCCCGGGGAAGGGGTGGGGAACACTGAAGCTTTCTTT

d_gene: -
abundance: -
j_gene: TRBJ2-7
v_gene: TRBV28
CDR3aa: CASTPWEAYEQYF
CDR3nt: TGTGCCAGCACCCCTTGGGAGGCCTACGAGCAGTACTTC

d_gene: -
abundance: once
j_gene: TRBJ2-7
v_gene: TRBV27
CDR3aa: CASSLKERYEQYF
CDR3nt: TGTGCCAGCAGTTTGAAGGAGCGCTACGAGCAGTACTTC

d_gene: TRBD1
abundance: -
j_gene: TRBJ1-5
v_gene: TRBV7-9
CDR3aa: CASQGDGSNQPQHF
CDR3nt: TGTGCCAGTCAGGGGGACGGTAGCAATCAGCCCCAGCATTTT

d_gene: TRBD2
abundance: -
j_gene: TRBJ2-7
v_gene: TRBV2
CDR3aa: CASSDGLAAYEQYF
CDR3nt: TGTGCCAGCAGTGACGGCCTAGCGGCGTACGAGCAGTACTTC

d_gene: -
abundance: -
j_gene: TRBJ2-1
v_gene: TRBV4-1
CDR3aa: CASSQDRSSYNEQFF
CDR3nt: TGCGCCAGCAGCCAAGACAGGAGCTCCTACAATGAGCAGTTCTTC

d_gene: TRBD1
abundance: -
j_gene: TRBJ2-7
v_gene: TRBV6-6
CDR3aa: CASSKGQFSRPEQYF
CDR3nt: TGTGCCAGCAGTAAGGGACAGTTTTCGAGACCCGAGCAGTACTTC

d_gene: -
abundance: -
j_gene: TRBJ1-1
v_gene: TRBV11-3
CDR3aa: CASSLRGVSEAFF
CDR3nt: TGTGCCAGCAGCCTCAGAGGGGTCTCTGAAGCTTTCTTT

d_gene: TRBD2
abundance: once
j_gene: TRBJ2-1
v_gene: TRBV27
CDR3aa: CASSLSGLAGDYEQFF
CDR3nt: TGTGCCAGCAGTTTATCAGGGCTAGCGGGAGATTATGAGCAGTTCTTC

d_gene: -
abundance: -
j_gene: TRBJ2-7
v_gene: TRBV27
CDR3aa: CASSPQGHHEQYF
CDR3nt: TGTGCCAGCAGTCCCCAGGGGCACCACGAGCAGTACTTC

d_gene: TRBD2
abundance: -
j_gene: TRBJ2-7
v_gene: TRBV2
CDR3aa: CASSTGLAGGRWQYF
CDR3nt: TGTGCCAGCAGTACCGGACTAGCGGGAGGACGTTGGCAGTACTTC

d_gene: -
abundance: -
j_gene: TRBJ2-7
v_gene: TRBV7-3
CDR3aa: CASSLDPGYEQYF
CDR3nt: TGTGCCAGCAGCTTAGATCCAGGCTACGAGCAGTACTTC

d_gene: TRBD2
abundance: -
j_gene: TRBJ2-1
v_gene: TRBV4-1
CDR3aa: CASSQTSGRKDEQFF
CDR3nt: TGCGCCAGCAGCCAGACTAGCGGGAGGAAGGATGAGCAGTTCTTC

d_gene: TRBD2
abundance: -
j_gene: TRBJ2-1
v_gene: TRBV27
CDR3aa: CASSFGTRGWDEQFF
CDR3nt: TGTGCCAGCAGTTTCGGGACTAGAGGTTGGGATGAGCAGTTCTTC

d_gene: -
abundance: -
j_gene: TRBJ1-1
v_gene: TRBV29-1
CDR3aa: CSVVSTRGGTEAFF
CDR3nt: TGCAGCGTTGTATCCACTCGAGGGGGCACTGAAGCTTTCTTT

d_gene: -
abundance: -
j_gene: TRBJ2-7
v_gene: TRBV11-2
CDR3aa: CASSSTTRNEQYF
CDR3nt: TGTGCCAGCAGCTCGACAACAAGGAACGAGCAGTACTTC

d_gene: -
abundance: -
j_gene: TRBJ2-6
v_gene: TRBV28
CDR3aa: CASSSVGETGANVLTF
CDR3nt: TGTGCCAGCAGTTCCGTGGGCGAGACAGGGGCCAACGTCCTGACTTTC

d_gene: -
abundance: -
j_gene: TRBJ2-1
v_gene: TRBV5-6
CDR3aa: CASSLEMMNEQFF
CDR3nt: TGTGCCAGCAGCTTGGAGATGATGAATGAGCAGTTCTTC

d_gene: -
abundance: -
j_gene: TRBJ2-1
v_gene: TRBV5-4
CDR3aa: CASSLVSYEQFF
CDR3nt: TGTGCCAGCAGCTTGGTCAGTTATGAGCAGTTCTTC

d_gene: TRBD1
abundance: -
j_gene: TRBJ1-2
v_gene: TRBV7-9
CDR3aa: CASRGLTDRDTYGYTF
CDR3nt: TGTGCCAGCAGGGGGCTGACGGACAGGGACACCTATGGCTACACCTTC

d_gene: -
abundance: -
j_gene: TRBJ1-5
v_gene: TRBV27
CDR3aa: CASSLNINQPQHF
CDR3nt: TGTGCCAGCAGTCTAAATATTAATCAGCCCCAGCATTTT

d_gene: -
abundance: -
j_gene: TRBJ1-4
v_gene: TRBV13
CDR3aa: CASRSGTYEKLFF
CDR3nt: TGTGCCAGCAGATCGGGGACTTATGAAAAACTGTTTTTT

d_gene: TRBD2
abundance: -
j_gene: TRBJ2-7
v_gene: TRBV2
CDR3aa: CASSEGLAGAISYEQYF
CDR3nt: TGTGCCAGCAGTGAAGGGCTAGCGGGAGCGATCTCCTACGAGCAGTACTTC

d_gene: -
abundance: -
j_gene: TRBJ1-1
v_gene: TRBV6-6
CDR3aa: CASSYSEGQVEAFF
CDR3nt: TGTGCCAGCAGTTACTCAGAGGGGCAAGTTGAAGCTTTCTTT

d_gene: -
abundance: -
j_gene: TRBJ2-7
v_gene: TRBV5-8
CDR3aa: CASSLAGAEPTYEQYF
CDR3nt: TGTGCCAGCAGCTTGGCGGGGGCAGAACCCACCTACGAGCAGTACTTC

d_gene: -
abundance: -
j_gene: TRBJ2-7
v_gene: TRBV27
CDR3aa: CASSLGAGSQPYEQYF
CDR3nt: TGTGCCAGCAGCTTGGGGGCCGGGAGCCAGCCCTACGAGCAGTACTTC

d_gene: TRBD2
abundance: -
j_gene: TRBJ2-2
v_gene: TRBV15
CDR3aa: CATSREGGRPTGELFF
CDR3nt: TGTGCCACCAGCAGAGAAGGCGGGAGGCCCACCGGGGAGCTGTTTTTT

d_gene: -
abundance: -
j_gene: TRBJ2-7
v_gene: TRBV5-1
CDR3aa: CASSPDSSYEQYF
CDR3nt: TGCGCCAGCAGCCCGGACAGCTCCTACGAGCAGTACTTC

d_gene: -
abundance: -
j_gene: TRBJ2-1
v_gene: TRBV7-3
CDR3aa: CASSLTGGTNEQFF
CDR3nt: TGTGCCAGCAGCTTAACCGGGGGAACCAATGAGCAGTTCTTC

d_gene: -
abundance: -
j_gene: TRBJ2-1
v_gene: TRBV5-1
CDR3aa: CASSLGLGEDPYNEQFF
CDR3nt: TGCGCCAGCAGCCTAGGTTTGGGGGAGGATCCCTACAATGAGCAGTTCTTC

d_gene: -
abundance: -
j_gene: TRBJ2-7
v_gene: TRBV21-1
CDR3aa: CASSKGLEKQYF
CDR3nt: TGTGCCAGCAGCAAGGGACTAGAAAAGCAGTACTTC

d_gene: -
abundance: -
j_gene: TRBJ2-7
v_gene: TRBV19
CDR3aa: CASSALAGAFEQYF
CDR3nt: TGTGCCAGTAGTGCACTAGCTGGCGCTTTCGAGCAGTACTTC

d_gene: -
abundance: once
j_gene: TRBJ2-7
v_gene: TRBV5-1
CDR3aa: CASSPRLGKTAGHEQYF
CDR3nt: TGCGCCAGCAGCCCCCGTTTGGGGAAGACAGCTGGTCACGAGCAGTACTTC

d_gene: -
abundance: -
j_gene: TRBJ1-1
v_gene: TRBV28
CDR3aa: CASSLPLLGNTEAFF
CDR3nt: TGTGCCAGCAGTTTGCCCCTCTTGGGGAACACTGAAGCTTTCTTT

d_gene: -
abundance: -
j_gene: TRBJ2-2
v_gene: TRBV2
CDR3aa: CASSVAGPSGTGELFF
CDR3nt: TGTGCCAGCAGTGTTGCGGGCCCCAGTGGGACCGGGGAGCTGTTTTTT

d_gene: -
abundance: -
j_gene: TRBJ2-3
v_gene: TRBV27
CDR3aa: CASSYGHTSTDTQYF
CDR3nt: TGTGCCAGCAGTTACGGGCATACTAGCACAGATACGCAGTATTTT